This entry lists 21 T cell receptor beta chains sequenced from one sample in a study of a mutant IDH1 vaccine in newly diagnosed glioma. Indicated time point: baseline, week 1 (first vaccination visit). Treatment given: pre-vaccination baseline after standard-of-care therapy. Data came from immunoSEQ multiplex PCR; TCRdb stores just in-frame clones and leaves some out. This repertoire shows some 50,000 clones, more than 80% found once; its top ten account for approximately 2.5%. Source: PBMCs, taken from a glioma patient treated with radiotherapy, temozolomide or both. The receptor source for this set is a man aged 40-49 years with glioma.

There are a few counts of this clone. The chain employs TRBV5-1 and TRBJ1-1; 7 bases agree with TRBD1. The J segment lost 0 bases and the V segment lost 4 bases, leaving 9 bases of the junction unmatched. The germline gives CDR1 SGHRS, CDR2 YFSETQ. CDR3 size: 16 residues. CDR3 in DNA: TGCGCCAGCAGCCCCCGACAGGGAGGCGTGAACACTGAAGCTTTCTTT. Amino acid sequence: CASSPRQGGVNTEAFF.

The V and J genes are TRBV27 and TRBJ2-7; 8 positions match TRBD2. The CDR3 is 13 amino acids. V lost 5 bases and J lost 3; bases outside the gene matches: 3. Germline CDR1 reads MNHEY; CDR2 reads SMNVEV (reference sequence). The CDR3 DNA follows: TGTGCCAGCAGTCTTAGCGGGAACTACGAGCAGTACTTC. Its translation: CASSLSGNYEQYF.

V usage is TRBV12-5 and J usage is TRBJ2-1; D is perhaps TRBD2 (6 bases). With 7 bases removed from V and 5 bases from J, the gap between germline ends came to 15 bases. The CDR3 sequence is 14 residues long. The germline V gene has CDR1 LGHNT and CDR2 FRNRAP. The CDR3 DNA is TGTGCTAGTGCCTGGCGGGAAGTAGACAATGAGCAGTTCTTC. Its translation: CASAWREVDNEQFF.

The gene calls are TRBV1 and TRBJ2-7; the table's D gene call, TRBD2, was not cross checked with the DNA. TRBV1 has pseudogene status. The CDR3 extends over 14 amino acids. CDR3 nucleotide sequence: TGCACCAGCAGCCAAGGAGTCGCGAGGAACGAGCAGTACTTC. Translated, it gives CTSSQGVARNEQYF.

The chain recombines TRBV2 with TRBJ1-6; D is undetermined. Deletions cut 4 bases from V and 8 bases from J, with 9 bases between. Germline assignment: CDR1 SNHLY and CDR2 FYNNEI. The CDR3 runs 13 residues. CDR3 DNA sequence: TGTGCCAGCAGTGGATTCGGCGATTCACCCCTCCACTTT. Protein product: CASSGFGDSPLHF.

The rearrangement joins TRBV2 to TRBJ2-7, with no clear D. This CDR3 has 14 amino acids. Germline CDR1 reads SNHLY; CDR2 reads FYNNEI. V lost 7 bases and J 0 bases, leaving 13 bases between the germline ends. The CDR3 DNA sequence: TGTGCCAGCACATTCGGCGAGACCTCCTACGAGCAGTACTTC. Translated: CASTFGETSYEQYF.

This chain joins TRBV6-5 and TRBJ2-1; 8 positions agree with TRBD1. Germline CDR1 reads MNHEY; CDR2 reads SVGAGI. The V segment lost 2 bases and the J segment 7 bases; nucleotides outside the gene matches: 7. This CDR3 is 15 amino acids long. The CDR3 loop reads CASSYDRGLGNEQFF. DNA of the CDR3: TGTGCCAGCAGTTACGACAGGGGTTTGGGGAATGAGCAGTTCTTC.

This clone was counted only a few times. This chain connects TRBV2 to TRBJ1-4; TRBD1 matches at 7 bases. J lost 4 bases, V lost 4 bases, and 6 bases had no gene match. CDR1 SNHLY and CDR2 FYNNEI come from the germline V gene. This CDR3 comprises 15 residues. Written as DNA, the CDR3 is TGTGCCAGCAGTGCCTACAGGGGAGGTAATGAAAAACTGTTTTTT. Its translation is CASSAYRGGNEKLFF.

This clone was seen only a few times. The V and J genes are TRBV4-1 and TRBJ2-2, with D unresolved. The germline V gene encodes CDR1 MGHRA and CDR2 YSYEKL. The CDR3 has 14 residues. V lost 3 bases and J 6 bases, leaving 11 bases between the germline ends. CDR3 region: CASSQNDPAGELFF. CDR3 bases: TGCGCCAGCAGCCAGAATGACCCTGCCGGGGAGCTGTTTTTT.

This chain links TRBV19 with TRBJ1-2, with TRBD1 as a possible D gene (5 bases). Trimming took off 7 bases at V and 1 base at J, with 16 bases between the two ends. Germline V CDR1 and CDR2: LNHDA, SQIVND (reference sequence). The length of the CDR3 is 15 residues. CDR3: CASTRLDSLNYGYTF. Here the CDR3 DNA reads TGTGCCAGTACCCGCCTCGACAGCCTTAACTATGGCTACACCTTC.

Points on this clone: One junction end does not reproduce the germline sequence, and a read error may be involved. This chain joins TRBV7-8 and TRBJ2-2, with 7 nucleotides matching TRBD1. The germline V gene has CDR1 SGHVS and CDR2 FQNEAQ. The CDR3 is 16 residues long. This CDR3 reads CASSLRLQGNSGELFF. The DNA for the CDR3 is TGTGCCAGCAGCTTAAGATTACAGGGGAACTCCGGGGAGCTGTTTTTT.

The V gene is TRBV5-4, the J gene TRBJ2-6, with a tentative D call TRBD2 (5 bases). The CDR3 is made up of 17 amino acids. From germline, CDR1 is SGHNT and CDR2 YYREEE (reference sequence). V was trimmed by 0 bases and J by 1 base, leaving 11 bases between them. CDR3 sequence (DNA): TGTGCCAGCAGCTTGGATCCGGGCGGGTCTGGGGCCAACGTCCTGACTTTC. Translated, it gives CASSLDPGGSGANVLTF.

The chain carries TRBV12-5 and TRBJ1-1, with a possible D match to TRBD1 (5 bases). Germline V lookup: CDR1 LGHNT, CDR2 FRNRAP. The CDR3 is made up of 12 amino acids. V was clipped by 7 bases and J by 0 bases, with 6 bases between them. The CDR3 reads CASEQVNTEAFF. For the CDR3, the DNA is TGTGCTAGTGAACAGGTGAACACTGAAGCTTTCTTT.

The CDR3 region has the DNA TGCGCCAGCAGCAGGGACCCTAATGAAAAACTGTTTTTT. Residues: CASSRDPNEKLFF. The chain has TRBV5-1 and TRBJ1-4; perhaps TRBD1 as D (5 bases). The V end was cut by 4 bases, the J end by 3 bases, with 7 bases between. In germline, CDR1 is SGHRS, CDR2 YFSETQ. The CDR3 totals 13 residues.

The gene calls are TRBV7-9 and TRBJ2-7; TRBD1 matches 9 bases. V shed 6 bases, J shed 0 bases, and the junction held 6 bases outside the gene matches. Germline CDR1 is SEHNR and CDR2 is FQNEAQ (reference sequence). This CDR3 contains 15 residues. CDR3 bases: TGTGCCAGCAGTCGACAGGGGGGGAGCTCCTACGAGCAGTACTTC. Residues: CASSRQGGSSYEQYF.

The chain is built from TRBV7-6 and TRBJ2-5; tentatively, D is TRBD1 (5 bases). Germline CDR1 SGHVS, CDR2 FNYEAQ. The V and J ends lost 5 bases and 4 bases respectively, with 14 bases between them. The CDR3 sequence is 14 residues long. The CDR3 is CASSPGLQGETQYF. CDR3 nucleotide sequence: TGTGCCAGCAGCCCAGGCCTTCAGGGAGAGACCCAGTACTTC.

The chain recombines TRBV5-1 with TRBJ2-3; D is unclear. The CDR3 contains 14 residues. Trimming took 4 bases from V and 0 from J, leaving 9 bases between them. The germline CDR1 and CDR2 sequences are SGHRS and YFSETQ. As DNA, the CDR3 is TGCGCCAGCAGCCCGAGGATTAGCACAGATACGCAGTATTTT. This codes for CASSPRISTDTQYF.

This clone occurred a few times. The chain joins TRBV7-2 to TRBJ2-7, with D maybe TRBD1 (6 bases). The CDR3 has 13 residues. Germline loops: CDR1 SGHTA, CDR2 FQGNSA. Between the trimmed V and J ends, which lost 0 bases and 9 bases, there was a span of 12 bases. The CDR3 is CASSLAWGHGQYF. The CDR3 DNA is TGTGCCAGCAGCTTAGCCTGGGGGCATGGGCAGTACTTC. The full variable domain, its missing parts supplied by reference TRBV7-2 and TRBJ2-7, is GAGVSQSPSNKVTEKGKDVELRCDPISGHTALYWYRQSLGQGLEFLIYFQGNSAPDKSGLPSDRFSAERTGGSVSTLTIQRTQQEDSAVYLCASSLAWGHGQYFGPGTRLTVT.

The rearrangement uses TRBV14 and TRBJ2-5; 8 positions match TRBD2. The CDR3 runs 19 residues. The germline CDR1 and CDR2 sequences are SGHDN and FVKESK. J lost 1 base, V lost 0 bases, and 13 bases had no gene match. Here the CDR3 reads CASSQDRLAGRWGQETQYF. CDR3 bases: TGTGCCAGCAGCCAAGATCGGTTAGCGGGAAGATGGGGCCAAGAGACCCAGTACTTC.

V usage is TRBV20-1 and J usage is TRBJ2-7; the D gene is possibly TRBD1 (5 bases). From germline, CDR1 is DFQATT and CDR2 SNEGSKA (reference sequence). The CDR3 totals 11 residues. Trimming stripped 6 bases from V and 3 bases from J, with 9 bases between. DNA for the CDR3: TGCAGTGCCCAGGACAACTACGAGCAGTACTTC. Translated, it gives CSAQDNYEQYF.

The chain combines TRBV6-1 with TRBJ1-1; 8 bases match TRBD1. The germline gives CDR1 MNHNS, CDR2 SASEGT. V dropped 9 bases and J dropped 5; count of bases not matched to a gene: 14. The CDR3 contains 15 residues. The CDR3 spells CASRVGQGGRTEAFF. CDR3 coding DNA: TGTGCCAGTAGGGTCGGACAGGGCGGTCGAACTGAAGCTTTCTTT.